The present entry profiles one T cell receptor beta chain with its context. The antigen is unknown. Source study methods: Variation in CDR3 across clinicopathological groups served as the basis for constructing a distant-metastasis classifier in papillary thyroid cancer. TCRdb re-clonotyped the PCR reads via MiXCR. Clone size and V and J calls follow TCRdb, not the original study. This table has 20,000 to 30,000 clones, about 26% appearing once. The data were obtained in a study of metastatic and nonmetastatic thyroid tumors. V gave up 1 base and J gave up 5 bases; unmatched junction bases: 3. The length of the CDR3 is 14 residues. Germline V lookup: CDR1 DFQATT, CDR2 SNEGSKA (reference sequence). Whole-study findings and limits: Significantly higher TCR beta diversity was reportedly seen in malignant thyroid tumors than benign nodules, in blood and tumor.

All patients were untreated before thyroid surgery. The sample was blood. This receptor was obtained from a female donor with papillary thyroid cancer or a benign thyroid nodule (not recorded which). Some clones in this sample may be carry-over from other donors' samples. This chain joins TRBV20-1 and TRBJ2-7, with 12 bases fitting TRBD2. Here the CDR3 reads CSARGASGRDEQYF. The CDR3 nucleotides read TGCAGTGCTAGAGGCGCTAGCGGGAGGGACGAGCAGTACTTC.